Listed below are T cell receptor beta chains from one sample, sequenced in a study of blood T cells in healthy people across ages. Each CDR3 protein gets one entry after TCRdb re-called the 5' RACE reads with MiXCR. The data hold some 1.5 million distinct CDR3 sequences, with 28% observed a single time. Sequencing was done on a sample of blood. These receptors all come from a woman between 25 and 40 years old in good health. Both conserved end residues are part of each CDR3. Each record gives: V gene, J gene, D gene, clone size, CDR3 length, CDR3 DNA, CDR3 protein. The D gene is left open where the match is weak. Expanded clones get a size class; other rows say once, few or many, or leave the size out.

TRBV7-6	TRBJ2-1	NA	many	14	TGTGCCAGCAGCGCGGGACAGAGCTACAATGAGCAGTTCTTC	CASSAGQSYNEQFF
TRBV2	TRBJ2-1	NA	NA	12	TGTGCCAGCAGTCCCTCCCAAAGGGAGCAGTTCTTC	CASSPSQREQFF
TRBV20-1	TRBJ2-7	NA	few	12	TGCAGTGCTAGTCCAGCCTCCTACGAGCAGTACTTC	CSASPASYEQYF
TRBV6-1	TRBJ2-7	NA	NA	15	TGTGCCAGCAGCCCGCCCCTTTTAAGCTCCTACGAGCAGTACTTC	CASSPPLLSSYEQYF
TRBV5-1	TRBJ1-3	NA	NA	15	TGCGCCAGCAGCTTGGAAGGGACGCCCGGAAACACCATATATTTT	CASSLEGTPGNTIYF
TRBV11-2	TRBJ1-2	NA	once	15	TGTGCCAGCAGCTTAGAAGCGTTCGGGGCCTATGGCTACACCTTC	CASSLEAFGAYGYTF
TRBV7-2	TRBJ2-7	NA	NA	16	TGTGCCAGCAGCTCCGACCCTGGACAGATACGATACGAGCAGTACTTC	CASSSDPGQIRYEQYF
TRBV29-1	TRBJ1-1	NA	few	11	TGCAGCGTTGAATTGGGGACTGAAGCTTTCTTT	CSVELGTEAFF
TRBV15	TRBJ1-5	TRBD1	NA	15	TGTGCCACCAGCAGATCGGACAGGGCGCATCAGCCCCAGCATTTT	CATSRSDRAHQPQHF
TRBV18	TRBJ2-1	NA	NA	17	TGTGCCAGCTCACCAATCTGGGGACCCGGGGACGGCAATGAGCAGTTCTTC	CASSPIWGPGDGNEQFF
TRBV5-6	TRBJ2-7	NA	many	15	TGTGCCAGCAGCTTATGGACAGTCCGGGGTGACGAGCAGTACTTC	CASSLWTVRGDEQYF
TRBV5-1	TRBJ2-2	TRBD1	few	19	TGCGCCAGCAGCTATAACACGCTCCGGGACAGGGGGCCCACCGGGGAGCTGTTTTTT	CASSYNTLRDRGPTGELFF
TRBV11-2	TRBJ2-5	NA	many	13	TGTGCCAGCAGCTTAAGCAACCAAGAGACCCAGTACTTC	CASSLSNQETQYF
TRBV4-1	TRBJ1-2	NA	many	16	TGCGCCAGCAGCCAAGGAGGGGCGAGAGTTAACTATGGCTACACCTTC	CASSQGGARVNYGYTF
TRBV13	TRBJ1-1	NA	NA	13	TGTGCCAGCAGCTCACGGGACCACCTTGAAGCTTTCTTT	CASSSRDHLEAFF
TRBV14	TRBJ2-3	NA	NA	14	TGTGCCAGCAGCCAACGTGCTCGAGCAGATACGCAGTATTTT	CASSQRARADTQYF
TRBV3-1	TRBJ2-1	TRBD2	NA	15	TGTGCCAGCAGCGACGGGACTAGCCCCTACAATGAGCAGTTCTTC	CASSDGTSPYNEQFF
TRBV9	TRBJ2-1	TRBD2	NA	15	TGTGCCAGCAGCAAGCAATTCGGGACTAGCGCTGAGCAGTTCTTC	CASSKQFGTSAEQFF
TRBV5-1	TRBJ2-7	TRBD1	many	14	TGTGCCAGCAGCTTGGACAGGCGATCCTACGAGCAGTACTTC	CASSLDRRSYEQYF
TRBV28	TRBJ2-7	NA	NA	13	TGTGCCAGCAGTTTAAACATAGTGGACGAGCAGTACTTC	CASSLNIVDEQYF
TRBV7-2	TRBJ1-1	TRBD1	NA	16	TGTGCCAGCAGCCTAGGACAGGGGAGAATGAACACTGAAGCTTTCTTT	CASSLGQGRMNTEAFF
TRBV5-6	TRBJ2-4	TRBD2	few	20	TGTGCCAGCAGCCGACTGACTAGCGGGAGGGCCGTTGAGGCCAAAAACATTCAGTACTTC	CASSRLTSGRAVEAKNIQYF
TRBV7-9	TRBJ2-7	NA	NA	14	TGTGCCAGCCGCGCCCCACAGGGTATCAACGAGCAGTACTTC	CASRAPQGINEQYF
TRBV12-3/TRBV12-4	TRBJ2-3	NA	NA	13	TGTGCCAGCAGCGGGGGGCGTGGAGATGCGCAGTATTTT	CASSGGRGDAQYF